These 23 T cell receptor beta chains came from one sample sequenced in a study of blood T cells in healthy people across ages. Alongside a J-beta primer mix, a sample-barcoded 5' primer served in a second PCR lasting about 6 to 11 cycles. TCRdb reanalysed the 5' RACE reads using MiXCR and keeps one entry per CDR3 protein. The profile shows some 930,000 distinct CDR3 sequences, almost 30% of them singletons. The same sample was also used in a study of T cells of mothers and their children.

What was sequenced was blood. The receptors shown here come from a woman aged 40-49 years in good health.

This clonotype occurred many times. The V gene is TRBV10-3, the J gene TRBJ2-1, with a possible D match to TRBD1 (5 bases). Trimming stripped 8 bases from V and 9 bases from J, with 23 bases between. This CDR3 has 15 residues. Germline assignment: CDR1 ENHRY and CDR2 SYGVKD. CDR3 DNA sequence: TGTGCCATCTCGTCTGGGAACCAGGGAAGGAGTGAGCAGTTCTTC. Protein: CAISSGNQGRSEQFF.

For this clonotype: This clone may be a read error of a much larger clone one base away. The chain links TRBV20-1 to TRBJ2-1; weak D call: TRBD1 (8 bases). There are 15 residues in the CDR3. V lost 6 bases, J lost 13 bases, and 28 bases lay in between. The germline gives CDR1 DFQATT, CDR2 SNEGSKA (reference sequence). CDR3 region: CSAPNPQGAGDIQFF. The CDR3 DNA reads TGCAGTGCCCCTAATCCCCAGGGGGCGGGGGACATTCAGTTCTTC.

This clonotype has more than one count but fewer than ten. The chain carries TRBV6-5 and TRBJ1-2, with 8 bases matching TRBD1. Per germline, CDR1 MNHEY and CDR2 SVGAGI. V lost 2 bases to trimming and J lost 7 bases; unmatched junction nucleotides: 6. The CDR3 runs to 14 residues. The CDR3 protein is CASSYDRGYIGYTF. The DNA for the CDR3 is TGTGCCAGCAGTTACGACAGGGGCTACATTGGCTACACCTTC.

Comments on this clonotype: One base away lies a much larger clone, so this may be a sequencing read error. The gene calls are TRBV9 and TRBJ2-7, with D maybe TRBD2 (6 bases). This CDR3 region has 15 residues. CDR1 is SGDLS, CDR2 YYNGEE, per germline. Trimming took 4 bases from V and 2 from J, leaving 16 bases between them. This CDR3 reads CASSPGVASTYEQYF. For the CDR3, the DNA is TGTGCCAGCAGCCCGGGAGTGGCTAGCACCTACGAGCAGTACTTC.

The table lists this clonotype with many counts. The chain employs TRBV7-3 and TRBJ2-7, with TRBD1 matching 7 bases. The CDR3 loop spans 13 amino acids. Germline assignment: CDR1 SGHTA and CDR2 FQGTGA. The ends lost 3 bases at V and 5 bases at J; junction bases unmatched: 4. In DNA, the CDR3 is TGTGCCAGCAGCTTCCGACAGGGCAACGAGCAGTACTTC. Encoded protein: CASSFRQGNEQYF.

Ten or more counts support this clonotype. This sequence joins TRBV9 and TRBJ2-1, with a possible D match to TRBD2 (5 bases). CDR1 SGDLS and CDR2 YYNGEE come from the germline V gene. Trimming shortened V by 1 base and J by 8 bases, and 19 bases separated the two germline ends. This CDR3 comprises 16 residues. The chain's CDR3 is CASSVSGFTYSDEQFF. CDR3 coding DNA: TGTGCCAGCAGCGTATCGGGGTTTACTTATAGTGATGAGCAGTTCTTC.

As concerns this clonotype: Just one base apart from a much larger clone, this may be a read error. This chain links TRBV24-1 with TRBJ2-7; TRBD1 matches 8 bases. The CDR3 spans 15 residues. Germline CDR1 is KGHDR and CDR2 is SFDVKD. With 3 bases clipped from V and 4 bases from J, the junction kept 7 bases outside the gene matches. CDR3 region: CATSDGQGTLYEQYF. CDR3 DNA: TGTGCCACCAGTGATGGACAGGGAACCCTATACGAGCAGTACTTC.

Many counts were recorded for this clonotype. The rearrangement links TRBV6-6 to TRBJ2-1; D perhaps matches TRBD2 (6 bases). With 0 bases removed from V and 8 bases from J, the gap between germline ends came to 8 bases. The CDR3 spans 13 residues. Germline CDR1 is MNHNY and CDR2 is SVGAGI (reference sequence). CDR3 residues: CASSYSRRDEQFF. The CDR3 coding sequence is TGTGCCAGCAGTTACTCGAGGAGGGATGAGCAGTTCTTC.

A word on this clonotype: At one end the junction does not follow the germline gene, possibly because of a read error. V is TRBV20-1 and J is TRBJ2-7; D may correspond to TRBD1 or TRBD2 (6 bases each). The germline V gene encodes CDR1 DFQATT and CDR2 SNEGSKA (reference sequence). CDR3 size: 13 residues. DNA of the CDR3: TGCAGTGCCGGAGGAGGGGGTACCTATGAGCAGTACTTC. It codes for CSAGGGGTYEQYF.

The genes are TRBV20-1 and TRBJ2-6; D is possibly TRBD2 (5 bases). V dropped 6 bases and J dropped 0 bases, with 12 bases sitting between them. The CDR3 totals 15 residues. The V gene's germline CDR1 is DFQATT and CDR2 SNEGSKA (reference sequence). The CDR3 region has the DNA TGCAGTGCAAGTCCGGGGAGCTCTGGGGCCAACGTCCTGACTTTC. It translates to CSASPGSSGANVLTF.

The sample holds many counts of this clonotype. This chain joins TRBV20-1 and TRBJ2-7; TRBD1 matches 8 bases. In germline, CDR1 is DFQATT, CDR2 SNEGSKA (reference sequence). V lost 0 bases, J lost 2 bases, and 15 bases stayed unmatched. The CDR3 extends over 18 amino acids. In DNA form, the CDR3 reads TGCAGTGCTAGAGATAGCCGGGGCAGGGGGCTAATTCCCTACGAGCAGTACTTC. Its protein product is CSARDSRGRGLIPYEQYF.

Points on this clonotype: This may come from a read error, since a much larger clone is one base off. The chain links TRBV20-1 to TRBJ2-7; possibly TRBD2 for D (5 bases). Germline CDR1 is DFQATT and CDR2 is SNEGSKA (reference sequence). The V and J ends lost 2 bases and 2 bases respectively, with 16 bases between them. The CDR3 totals 15 residues. CDR3 DNA sequence: TGCAGTGCTAGACTATCCGACGGGGATCCCTACGAGCAGTACTTC. It specifies CSARLSDGDPYEQYF.

This clonotype showed up just a few times. The chain has TRBV18 and TRBJ1-4; D is uncertain. This CDR3 spans 16 amino acids. Germline values: CDR1 KGHSH, CDR2 LQKENI. V was clipped by 3 bases and J by 0 bases, with 11 bases between them. In DNA form, the CDR3 reads TGTGCCAGCTCACCTGCGACGGTTGCAACTAATGAAAAACTGTTTTTT. It codes for CASSPATVATNEKLFF.

The chain recombines TRBV7-2 with TRBJ2-3; 10 nucleotides align to TRBD2. The germline V gene has CDR1 SGHTA and CDR2 FQGNSA. V lost 1 base to trimming and J lost 4 bases; unmatched junction nucleotides: 2. The CDR3 has 15 amino acids. The CDR3 DNA follows: TGTGCCAGCAGCTTAGGAGCGGGGGGGTCAGATACGCAGTATTTT. Protein product: CASSLGAGGSDTQYF.

V usage is TRBV11-2 and J usage is TRBJ2-1, with TRBD2 matching 11 bases. The CDR3 is 15 residues long. Trimming took 7 bases from V and 7 from J; bases not matched to a gene: 9. The V gene's germline CDR1 is SGHAT and CDR2 FQNNGV. The CDR3 loop is CASNFRVAGGNEQFF. The CDR3 DNA is TGTGCCAGCAACTTCAGAGTAGCGGGGGGGAATGAGCAGTTCTTC.

This clonotype was counted ten times or more. The V and J genes are TRBV4-1 and TRBJ2-1; tentatively, D is TRBD2 (5 bases). Trimming stripped 0 bases from V and 7 bases from J, with 16 bases between. Germline lookup yields CDR1 MGHRA and CDR2 YSYEKL. The CDR3 totals 16 residues. The CDR3 DNA follows: TGCGCCAGCAGCCAAGAAAATCTGCTAGCTTTAAATGAGCAGTTCTTC. Translation: CASSQENLLALNEQFF.

The gene calls are TRBV28 and TRBJ2-5; TRBD1 matches at 9 bases. The V gene's germline CDR1 is MDHEN and CDR2 SYDVKM. The CDR3 runs 14 residues. The V and J ends lost 5 bases and 3 bases, in that order; junction bases with no gene match: 4. DNA for the CDR3: TGTGCCAGCAGTGGTGGGACAGGGAAAGAGACCCAGTACTTC. Translated, it gives CASSGGTGKETQYF.

This clonotype has just a few counts. Just one base apart from a much larger clone, this may be a read error. This chain connects TRBV9 to TRBJ2-4, with TRBD1 matching over 7 bases. Germline V lookup: CDR1 SGDLS, CDR2 YYNGEE. This CDR3 is 11 amino acids long. V lost 3 bases and J lost 13; bases outside the gene matches: 4. The CDR3 loop is CASSAGTEQYF. The CDR3 DNA follows: TGTGCCAGCAGCGCCGGGACAGAGCAGTACTTC.

J is TRBJ1-2 and V is TRBV18; D gene ambiguous. Germline loops: CDR1 KGHSH, CDR2 LQKENI. This CDR3 is built from 14 residues. V shed 3 bases and J shed 1 base, with 9 bases lying between them. CDR3 amino acids: CASSPREGNYGYTF. The CDR3 DNA follows: TGTGCCAGCTCACCTAGGGAGGGTAACTATGGCTACACCTTC.

This clonotype was recorded once. This CDR3 reads CSVFLTGVGVADTQYF. In DNA, the CDR3 is TGCAGCGTTTTTCTAACGGGTGTAGGAGTGGCAGATACGCAGTATTTT. The chain is built from TRBV29-1 and TRBJ2-3; D is unresolved. The CDR3 consists of 16 residues. Between the trimmed V and J ends, which lost 5 bases and 4 bases, there was a span of 22 bases. Germline CDR1 and CDR2: SQVTM and ANQGSEA.

In its sample, this clonotype was seen many times. V is TRBV7-9 and J is TRBJ2-5; D is possibly TRBD1 (5 bases). Germline V gene lookup returns CDR1 SEHNR and CDR2 FQNEAQ (reference sequence). The CDR3 extends over 13 amino acids. V lost 6 bases and J lost 1, with 9 bases in between. CDR3 in amino acids: CASSATAQETQYF. The CDR3 bases are TGTGCCAGCAGTGCGACAGCCCAAGAGACCCAGTACTTC. The full variable domain, rest sourced from reference TRBV7-9 and TRBJ2-5, is DTGVSQNPRHKITKRGQNVTFRCDPISEHNRLYWYRQTLGQGPEFLTYFQNEAQLEKSRLLSDRFSAERPKGSFSTLEIQRTEQGDSAMYLCASSATAQETQYFGPGTRLLVL.

This clonotype was counted only a few times. The chain carries TRBV28 and TRBJ2-7, with D possibly matching TRBD1 (5 bases). This CDR3 comprises 14 residues. Germline CDR1 and CDR2: MDHEN and SYDVKM. Trimming stripped 6 bases from V and 2 bases from J, with 14 bases between. The CDR3 loop reads CASRLGQGTYEQYF. CDR3 coding DNA: TGTGCCAGCAGGCTGGGGCAGGGAACCTACGAGCAGTACTTC.

This clonotype has only a few counts. V gene TRBV7-3 combines with J gene TRBJ2-7, with D possibly matching TRBD2 (6 bases). The CDR3 is 15 amino acids. The V gene's germline CDR1 is SGHTA and CDR2 FQGTGA. Trimming removed 4 bases from V and 0 bases from J, with 13 bases in between. For the CDR3, the DNA is TGTGCCAGCAGCTCCCAGCGGGCTAGCTCCTACGAGCAGTACTTC. Translating gives CASSSQRASSYEQYF.